This note documents a single T cell receptor beta chain sequence. The record originates from a study of T cell clones after liver transplantation. Overall study context: Three of eight recipients were HCV-positive; others had non-autoimmune, non-viral indications. Draws occurred before transplant, before withdrawal, and after complete or failed withdrawal.

Germline V gene sequence: CDR1 LGHNA, CDR2 YNFKEQ. The CDR3 sequence is 16 residues long. Trimming took 1 base from V and 2 from J; bases not matched to a gene: 5. Data came from immunoSEQ multiplex PCR; TCRdb stores just in-frame clones and leaves some out. This sample carries roughly 20,000 clones, 65% to 85% of them seen once, and the ten largest clones take about a third. This rearrangement joins TRBV4-2 to TRBJ2-1, with 7 bases aligning to TRBD2. Sequencing was performed on CD8+ T cells from blood, taken 48 months after liver transplant. The TCR comes from a human patient who received a liver transplant. Some T cells may be the graft donor's. As DNA, the CDR3 is TGTGCCAGCAGCCAAGCAAGCGGGGTACCCTACAATGAGCAGTTCTTC. Its protein is CASSQASGVPYNEQFF.